The next 13 T cell receptor beta chains were all read from a single sample in a study of beta chain features in type 1 diabetes. The whole isolated RNA underwent reverse transcription, so sequencing captured expressed TCRB transcripts. The table came from immunoSEQ multiplex PCR; TCRdb's copy has only in-frame clones and leaves some out. This sample yields a few hundred thousand clones, of which around 15% are seen a single time; 0.07% to 0.095% belongs to the top ten. General study results and limits: Type 1 diabetes patients had moderately but significantly shorter TCRB CDR3s in all four CD4+ subsets.

These receptors' antigens are unknown. Specimen: naive CD4+ T cells from blood. The receptors here all came from a man between 25 and 39 years old with type 1 diabetes.

This chain joins TRBV5-5 and TRBJ1-2, with D perhaps TRBD1 (6 bases). Trimming stripped 0 bases from V and 0 bases from J, with 6 bases between. The CDR3 runs to 14 residues. Per the germline V gene, CDR1 is SGHKS and CDR2 is YYEKEE (reference sequence). The chain's CDR3 is CASSLGQANYGYTF. The CDR3 nucleotides read TGTGCCAGCAGCTTGGGACAGGCTAACTATGGCTACACCTTC.

This clone was observed a few times. The V call is TRBV28, the J call TRBJ2-3; unclear D gene. The CDR3 contains 11 residues. In germline, CDR1 is MDHEN, CDR2 SYDVKM. Deletions cut 6 bases from V and 2 bases from J, with 3 bases between. CDR3 bases: TGTGCCAGCAGGGACACAGATACGCAGTATTTT. It is translated as CASRDTDTQYF.

This chain joins TRBV7-9 and TRBJ2-1; a possible D gene is TRBD2 (5 bases). The CDR3 runs to 13 residues. Trimming removed 5 bases at V and 7 bases at J, with 12 bases between. Germline values: CDR1 SEHNR, CDR2 FQNEAQ (reference sequence). CDR3 protein: CASSERRRNEQFF. The CDR3 DNA sequence: TGTGCCAGCAGCGAGCGGAGGAGGAATGAGCAGTTCTTC.

The count of this clone is one. The CDR3 sequence: CASSIQFSGANVLTF. Written as DNA, the CDR3 is TGTGCCAGCAGCATACAGTTCTCTGGGGCCAACGTCCTGACTTTC. The chain links TRBV27 to TRBJ2-6; no firm D call. The V end was cut by 6 bases, the J end by 0 bases, with 9 bases between. This CDR3 contains 15 residues. CDR1 and CDR2 from the germline V gene are MNHEY and SMNVEV (reference sequence).

There are a few counts of this clone. The rearrangement uses TRBV6-5 and TRBJ2-7, with D possibly matching TRBD2 (5 bases). The CDR3 is made up of 14 amino acids. Germline V gives CDR1 MNHEY, CDR2 SVGAGI. V was pared by 2 bases and J by 6 bases, with 14 bases between. CDR3 DNA sequence: TGTGCCAGCAGTTACACTAGAGTATCCGGCGAGCAGTACTTC. Amino acids: CASSYTRVSGEQYF.

This chain uses TRBV4-2 with TRBJ2-4; 8 bases line up with TRBD1. CDR1 is LGHNA and CDR2 is YNFKEQ in the germline V gene. V shed 4 bases, J shed 3 bases, and the junction held 23 bases outside the gene matches. This CDR3 has 21 amino acids. The chain's CDR3 is CASSLLRGLDRAILDKNIQYF. CDR3 nucleotides: TGTGCCAGCAGCCTACTAAGGGGGCTGGACAGGGCCATTCTAGACAAAAACATTCAGTACTTC.

V gene TRBV15 combines with J gene TRBJ2-5; D is possibly TRBD1 (6 bases). This CDR3 has 15 amino acids. CDR1 and CDR2 from the germline V gene are LNHNV and YYDKDF (reference sequence). V lost 3 bases, J lost 6 bases, and 17 bases lay in between. For the CDR3, the DNA is TGTGCCACCAGCAGGATCTTACAGGGTCACCAGACCCAGTACTTC. This sequence encodes CATSRILQGHQTQYF.

V gene TRBV9 combines with J gene TRBJ2-1, with 10 bases that match TRBD2. The CDR3 length is 15 residues. Trimming took 4 bases from V and 4 from J; bases not matched to a gene: 5. Germline lookup yields CDR1 SGDLS and CDR2 YYNGEE. The CDR3, as DNA: TGTGCCAGCAGCCTGTTTAGCGGGGGGTACAATGAGCAGTTCTTC. Translated: CASSLFSGGYNEQFF.

In this sample, this clone turned up a few times. V is TRBV7-2 and J is TRBJ2-3; the D gene is possibly TRBD1 (6 bases). Trimming shortened V by 1 base and J by 1 base, and 9 bases separated the two germline ends. The CDR3 spans 15 residues. From germline, CDR1 is SGHTA and CDR2 FQGNSA. The CDR3 is CASSLGTDRTDTQYF. DNA for the CDR3: TGTGCCAGCAGCTTAGGGACAGACCGCACAGATACGCAGTATTTT.

V is TRBV29-1 and J is TRBJ2-1; D is possibly TRBD1 (5 bases). This CDR3 contains 13 residues. The V and J ends lost 8 bases and 8 bases respectively, with 19 bases between them. Germline CDR1 reads SQVTM; CDR2 reads ANQGSEA. The CDR3 DNA reads as TGCAGCTCAGATGGGGCAGGTGGGGATGAGCAGTTCTTC. This sequence encodes CSSDGAGGDEQFF.

This clone was recorded a few times. V and J are TRBV7-9 and TRBJ2-1; tentatively, D is TRBD1 or TRBD2 (5 bases each). CDR3 size: 15 residues. V lost 5 bases to trimming and J lost 3 bases, with 14 bases between them. The germline V gene has CDR1 SEHNR and CDR2 FQNEAQ (reference sequence). CDR3: CASSPRGLSYNEQFF. CDR3 DNA: TGTGCCAGCAGCCCGAGGGGTCTTAGCTACAATGAGCAGTTCTTC.

This clone was found a few times. In DNA form, the CDR3 reads TGTGCCAGCAAAAAGGGGACCTACAATGAGCAGTTCTTC. This gives the protein CASKKGTYNEQFF. This sequence joins TRBV30 and TRBJ2-1; TRBD1 might be the D (5 bases). The germline gives CDR1 GTSNPN, CDR2 SVGIG (reference sequence). There are 13 residues in the CDR3. Deletions cut 8 bases from V and 2 bases from J, with 13 bases between.

The CDR3 DNA follows: TGCGCCAGCAGCCAAGGGGGCACCGGGGGCACAGATACGCAGTATTTT. The encoded protein is CASSQGGTGGTDTQYF. The J gene is TRBJ2-3, the V gene TRBV4-3; D tentatively fits TRBD1 or TRBD2 (5 bases each). V was cut by 1 base and J by 1 base, with 12 bases left in between. This CDR3 contains 16 residues. The germline gives CDR1 LGHNA, CDR2 YSLEER.